The entry below describes one T cell receptor (beta chain). What it binds is not known. The data belong to a study of OX40 agonist ivuxolimab in advanced cancers. General observations from the study: Compared with CD4+, CD8+ T cells on average had more expanded clones.

The V segment lost 0 bases and the J segment 8 bases; nucleotides outside the gene matches: 4. Germline V gene sequence: CDR1 SGHNT, CDR2 YYREEE (reference sequence). The CDR3 totals 15 residues. The assay was immunoSEQ multiplex PCR, and TCRdb's table has in-frame clones only and misses some. The sample has about 100,000 clones, 95% to 97% seen once. The rearrangement joins TRBV5-4 to TRBJ2-1; 11 nucleotides align to TRBD2. The source material was CD4+ or CD8+ T cells sorted from blood, sampled in a trial of the OX40 agonist ivuxolimab. The clonotype comes from an adult with an advanced solid tumor such as melanoma, head and neck, liver or kidney cancer. The CDR3 nucleotides are TGTGCCAGCAGCTTGGTAGCGGGGGGGCCCGATGAGCAGTTCTTC. Residues: CASSLVAGGPDEQFF. The full variable domain, in which reference TRBV5-4 and TRBJ2-1 provide the parts outside the CDR3, is ETGVTQSPTHLIKTRGQQVTLRCSSQSGHNTVSWYQQALGQGPQFIFQYYREEENGRGNFPPRFSGLQFPNYSSELNVNALELDDSALYLCASSLVAGGPDEQFFGPGTRLTVL.